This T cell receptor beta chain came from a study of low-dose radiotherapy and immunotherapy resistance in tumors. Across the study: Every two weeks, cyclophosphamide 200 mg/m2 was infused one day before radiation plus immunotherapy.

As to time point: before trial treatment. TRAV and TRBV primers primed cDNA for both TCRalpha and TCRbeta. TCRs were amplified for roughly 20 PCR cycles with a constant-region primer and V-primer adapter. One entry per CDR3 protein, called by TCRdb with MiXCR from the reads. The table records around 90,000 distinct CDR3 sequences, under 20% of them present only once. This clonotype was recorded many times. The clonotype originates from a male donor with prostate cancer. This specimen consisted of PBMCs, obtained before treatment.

As DNA, the CDR3 is TGTGCCAGTACCTCAGGGCCGTACGGCTACACCTTC. Translating it yields CASTSGPYGYTF. This chain links TRBV19 with TRBJ1-2; D might be TRBD1 (5 bases). Germline V lookup: CDR1 LNHDA, CDR2 SQIVND (reference sequence). The CDR3 covers 12 residues. With 7 bases removed from V and 8 bases from J, the gap between germline ends came to 14 bases.